This note documents a single TCR beta chain sequence. Its target is unknown. These data originate in a study of OX40 agonist ivuxolimab in advanced cancers. Across the whole study: Aged roughly 20 to 79 with a mean of about 63 years, they were under 85% male. Earlier anti-PD-1, anti-PD-L1 or anti-CTLA-4 therapy was permitted; roughly 42% had received some.

The trim removed 3 bases at V and 2 bases at J, leaving 11 bases unmatched. The CDR3 has 17 residues. The germline V gene encodes CDR1 SGHVS and CDR2 FQNEAQ. Here immunoSEQ multiplex PCR was the method, and the copy in TCRdb shows in-frame clones only, minus some. This sample has more than 10,000 clones, with 70% to 75% found just once. Study results and caveats: Both blood CD4+ and CD8+ T cells showed clonal growth by week 6 at 0.1 to 3.0 mg/kg.

The cohort excluded patients with autoimmune disease history or systemic immunosuppression. The chain uses TRBV7-8 and TRBJ2-7; 9 nucleotides match TRBD1. The origin of this receptor is an adult with an advanced solid tumor such as melanoma, head and neck, liver or kidney cancer. Sequences were derived from CD4+ or CD8+ T cells sorted from blood, sampled in a trial of the OX40 agonist ivuxolimab. The DNA for the CDR3 is TGTGCCAGCAGCTTTCTTTTCCGGGACAGGGCTACCTACGAGCAGTACTTC. This translates into CASSFLFRDRATYEQYF.